The next 26 T cell receptor beta chains were all read from a single sample in a study of T cell repertoires in cytomegalovirus infection. TCRdb redid the calling of the reads with MiXCR, one entry per CDR3 protein. The sample contains just over 300,000 distinct CDR3 sequences, 15% to 20% of which appear only once. Sample: PBMCs. These receptor sequences come from a human donor in good health (CMV status not recorded). Some clones in this sample may be carry-over from other donors' samples.

The chain joins TRBV9 to TRBJ1-1; a weak D match, TRBD1 (5 bases). V was shortened by 2 bases and J by 1 base, with 9 bases between the two germline ends. Germline V gene sequence: CDR1 SGDLS, CDR2 YYNGEE. The CDR3 runs 14 residues. The CDR3 here is CASSVTTGNTEAFF. In DNA, the CDR3 is TGTGCCAGCAGCGTTACCACAGGGAACACTGAAGCTTTCTTT.

This clonotype was seen more than once but under ten times. The rearrangement uses TRBV19 and TRBJ1-5; D is perhaps TRBD1 (6 bases). V was pared by 11 bases and J by 2 bases, with 13 bases between. The CDR3 runs to 13 residues. Looked up from germline, CDR1 is LNHDA and CDR2 is SQIVND (reference sequence). CDR3 protein: CASRGLGNQPQHF. The CDR3 DNA is TGTGCCTCGCGGGGGCTCGGCAATCAGCCCCAGCATTTT.

This clonotype was counted at least ten times. This rearrangement joins TRBV20-1 to TRBJ2-7; 7 bases are shared with TRBD1. The CDR3 is made up of 12 amino acids. Germline V gene lookup returns CDR1 DFQATT and CDR2 SNEGSKA (reference sequence). The V and J ends lost 6 bases and 3 bases, in that order; junction bases with no gene match: 5. CDR3 sequence reads: CSAGQDFYEQYF. The CDR3, as DNA: TGCAGTGCCGGACAGGATTTCTACGAGCAGTACTTC.

Many counts were recorded for this clonotype. The V and J genes are TRBV7-2 and TRBJ2-1, with D possibly matching TRBD2 (5 bases). The CDR3 is 14 amino acids. Germline assignment: CDR1 SGHTA and CDR2 FQGNSA. V was shortened by 3 bases and J by 6 bases, with 12 bases between the two germline ends. In nucleotides, the CDR3 is TGTGCCAGCAGCTTGCCGGCTAGCCGCAATGAGCAGTTCTTC. Protein: CASSLPASRNEQFF.

V is TRBV15 and J is TRBJ2-5, with 7 nucleotides matching TRBD1. V dropped 1 base and J dropped 2; count of bases not matched to a gene: 4. The CDR3 is made up of 15 amino acids. Germline values: CDR1 LNHNV, CDR2 YYDKDF (reference sequence). The CDR3 nucleotides read TGTGCCACCAGCAGAGGACTGGGACAGCAAGAGACCCAGTACTTC. Translating it yields CATSRGLGQQETQYF.

This clonotype was observed a few times. V is TRBV3-1 and J is TRBJ1-2; 9 positions match TRBD1. This CDR3 has 17 amino acids. Per the germline V gene, CDR1 is LGHDT and CDR2 is YNNKEL (reference sequence). V lost 4 bases and J lost 0; bases outside the gene matches: 9. CDR3 DNA: TGTGCCAGCAGCCTAGGACAGGGGCCAAGGGCTAACTATGGCTACACCTTC. This sequence encodes CASSLGQGPRANYGYTF. Supplemented by reference TRBV3-1 and TRBJ1-2, the full variable domain reads DTAVSQTPKYLVTQMGNDKSIKCEQNLGHDTMYWYKQDSKKFLKIMFSYNNKELIINETVPNRFSPKSPDKAHLNLHINSLELGDSAVYFCASSLGQGPRANYGYTFGSGTRLTVV.

This chain connects TRBV11-2 to TRBJ1-6; D is ambiguous. Germline CDR1 and CDR2: SGHAT and FQNNGV. The CDR3 length is 14 residues. The V and J ends lost 5 bases and 5 bases respectively, with 10 bases between them. DNA of the CDR3: TGTGCCAGCAGCCCAACCCAGAATAATTCACCCCTCCACTTT. This sequence encodes CASSPTQNNSPLHF.

This clonotype was recorded a few times. The chain combines TRBV25-1 with TRBJ2-1; perhaps TRBD2 as D (6 bases). Germline V lookup: CDR1 MGHDK, CDR2 SYGVNS. CDR3 size: 15 residues. V was pared by 3 bases and J by 8 bases, with 17 bases between. DNA of the CDR3: TGTGCCAGCAGTGACCGTCGACTAGAGTTGCATGAGCAGTTCTTC. Translation gives CASSDRRLELHEQFF.

The table lists this clonotype with many counts. V is TRBV5-1 and J is TRBJ2-3; 10 nucleotides agree with TRBD1. The CDR3 is made up of 16 amino acids. After removal of 3 bases from V and 4 bases from J, the junction contained 8 bases not matched to a gene. Germline V CDR1 and CDR2: SGHRS, YFSETQ. The CDR3: CASSYAGTGEPDTQYF. In DNA, the CDR3 is TGCGCCAGCAGCTATGCCGGGACAGGGGAGCCAGATACGCAGTATTTT.

This chain connects TRBV6-2 or TRBV6-3 to TRBJ1-1; D call uncertain. CDR3 length: 13 amino acids. CDR1 is MNHEY, CDR2 SVGEGT, per germline. With 7 bases removed from V and 5 bases from J, the gap between germline ends came to 14 bases. The CDR3 region has the DNA TGTGCCAGCACCGCATATGGGGTAACTGAAGCTTTCTTT. Its translation is CASTAYGVTEAFF.

This clonotype was observed a handful of times. The gene calls are TRBV20-1 and TRBJ2-3; 10 bases are shared with TRBD2. The germline V gene has CDR1 DFQATT and CDR2 SNEGSKA (reference sequence). The CDR3 loop spans 16 amino acids. The V segment lost 4 bases and the J segment 0 bases; nucleotides outside the gene matches: 7. CDR3 region: CSAIPSGGLSTDTQYF. CDR3 sequence (DNA): TGCAGTGCTATTCCTAGCGGGGGCCTAAGCACAGATACGCAGTATTTT.

This clonotype was recorded a few times. V and J are TRBV19 and TRBJ1-2; D not resolved. The CDR3 runs to 13 residues. Looked up from germline, CDR1 is LNHDA and CDR2 is SQIVND (reference sequence). V was cut by 8 bases and J by 5 bases, with 15 bases left in between. The DNA of the CDR3 is TGTGCCAGTGGTCGGTTAGACGAATATGGCTACACCTTC. This translates into CASGRLDEYGYTF.

The chain combines TRBV20-1 with TRBJ1-5; D unclear. CDR1 is DFQATT and CDR2 is SNEGSKA in the germline V gene (reference sequence). The CDR3 is 14 residues long. V was trimmed by 6 bases and J by 2 bases, leaving 14 bases between them. The CDR3 region is CSAPDRRGNQPQHF. The CDR3 DNA sequence: TGCAGTGCGCCGGATCGTCGAGGCAATCAGCCCCAGCATTTT.

The chain uses TRBV12-3 or TRBV12-4 and TRBJ1-1; D gene ambiguous. V shed 3 bases and J shed 11 bases, with 10 bases lying between them. The CDR3 contains 11 residues. This CDR3 reads CASSFMELAFF. CDR3 coding DNA: TGTGCCAGCAGTTTCATGGAATTGGCTTTCTTT.

This clonotype was counted many times. The chain recombines TRBV7-2 with TRBJ2-2; tentatively, D is TRBD2 (5 bases). This CDR3 has 15 residues. CDR1 is SGHTA and CDR2 is FQGNSA in the germline V gene. V shed 1 base and J shed 6 bases, with 12 bases lying between them. The DNA of the CDR3 is TGTGCCAGCAGCTTAGTGGGTAGCGTGGCCGGGGAGCTGTTTTTT. Amino acids: CASSLVGSVAGELFF.

This clonotype was counted between two and nine times. The rearrangement joins TRBV18 to TRBJ1-1; tentative D call: TRBD1 (6 bases). The CDR3 covers 13 residues. Germline CDR1 is KGHSH and CDR2 is LQKENI. Trimming took 2 bases from V and 7 from J, leaving 11 bases between them. CDR3 nucleotides: TGTGCCAGCTCACCAGGGGGGCTGGGTGAAGCTTTCTTT. Translating gives CASSPGGLGEAFF.

The V and J genes are TRBV4-1 and TRBJ1-1, with 10 bases matching TRBD1. The CDR3 covers 15 residues. From germline, CDR1 is MGHRA and CDR2 YSYEKL. With 1 base clipped from V and 3 bases from J, the junction kept 2 bases outside the gene matches. This CDR3 is CASSQGQGAYTEAFF. Here the CDR3 DNA reads TGCGCCAGCAGCCAAGGACAGGGGGCGTACACTGAAGCTTTCTTT.

This clonotype has a count of ten or more. The V gene is TRBV12-3 or TRBV12-4, the J gene TRBJ2-3, with TRBD2 as a possible D gene (6 bases). V was cut by 8 bases and J by 4 bases, with 13 bases left in between. The length of the CDR3 is 13 residues. CDR3 DNA: TGTGCCAGCGGGAGGAGCGGCGCAGATACGCAGTATTTT. Its translation is CASGRSGADTQYF.

The chain is built from TRBV20-1 and TRBJ1-2, with 9 bases identical to TRBD1. Unmatched junction bases numbered 4, after V lost 1 base and J lost 4 bases. This CDR3 is 14 amino acids long. The germline CDR1 and CDR2 sequences are DFQATT and SNEGSKA (reference sequence). This CDR3 is CSARVTGGAYGYTF. The CDR3 region has the DNA TGCAGTGCTAGAGTTACAGGGGGCGCCTATGGCTACACCTTC.

The chain couples TRBV4-1 to TRBJ2-5, with 9 bases aligning to TRBD1. This CDR3 is 17 amino acids long. J was trimmed by 2 bases and V by 6 bases; bases with no gene match: 13. The germline CDR1 and CDR2 sequences are MGHRA and YSYEKL. The CDR3 region is CASSAIYGGTGQETQYF. The CDR3 DNA sequence: TGCGCCAGCAGTGCCATATACGGAGGGACAGGGCAAGAGACCCAGTACTTC.

Many counts were recorded for this clonotype. The V and J genes are TRBV7-2 and TRBJ1-3; no clear D. Per germline, CDR1 SGHTA and CDR2 FQGNSA. The ends were cut back, 2 bases at V and 1 base at J, with 9 bases in the middle. CDR3 length: 15 residues. The CDR3 bases are TGTGCCAGCAGCTTACAGCCCCCGTCTGGAAACACCATATATTTT. This translates into CASSLQPPSGNTIYF.

V usage is TRBV29-1 and J usage is TRBJ2-1, with D hard to call. The CDR3 is made up of 10 amino acids. The V end was cut by 4 bases, the J end by 6 bases, with 4 bases between. Germline V gene sequence: CDR1 SQVTM, CDR2 ANQGSEA. Here the CDR3 reads CSVVINEQFF. Written as DNA, the CDR3 is TGCAGCGTTGTAATCAATGAGCAGTTCTTC.

In its sample, this clonotype was seen many times. The rearrangement uses TRBV7-2 and TRBJ1-1; D is ambiguous. In germline, CDR1 is SGHTA, CDR2 FQGNSA. Trimming removed 5 bases from V and 4 bases from J, with 17 bases in between. The CDR3 consists of 15 residues. The CDR3 sequence is CASSTQVGGGTEAFF. The CDR3 bases are TGTGCCAGCAGCACCCAGGTGGGCGGCGGCACTGAAGCTTTCTTT.

CDR3 sequence (DNA): TGCAGTGCTGCCCGGGGGATCACAGATACGCAGTATTTT. Translation gives CSAARGITDTQYF. The V call is TRBV20-1, the J call TRBJ2-3, with D perhaps TRBD2 (6 bases). The germline V gene encodes CDR1 DFQATT and CDR2 SNEGSKA (reference sequence). The CDR3 is 13 residues long. The germline V and J ends were trimmed by 5 bases and 2 bases, with 11 bases remaining between them.

V and J are TRBV7-3 and TRBJ1-6; TRBD1 might be the D (6 bases). The CDR3 runs 16 residues. The V gene's germline CDR1 is SGHTA and CDR2 FQGTGA. Trimming shortened V by 5 bases and J by 8 bases, and 19 bases separated the two germline ends. The CDR3 sequence is CASSQLLGGPDSPLHF. In DNA form, the CDR3 reads TGTGCCAGCAGCCAACTCCTCGGGGGCCCCGATTCACCCCTCCACTTT.

This chain connects TRBV28 to TRBJ2-3, with 10 bases lining up with TRBD2. The germline V gene has CDR1 MDHEN and CDR2 SYDVKM. The CDR3 is 17 residues long. V was clipped by 1 base and J by 5 bases; unmatched bases: 9. Written as DNA, the CDR3 is TGTGCCAGCAGTTTATACAGTACCGGGACTAGCGTAGATACGCAGTATTTT. This codes for CASSLYSTGTSVDTQYF.